The clone carrying this T cell receptor (beta chain) showed up just a few times. The data originate from a study of blood T cell repertoires in COVID-19. Study background: The United States, Italy and Spain supplied acute and convalescent COVID-19 samples. Nucleic acid was either cDNA or gDNA, and it came from T cells, B-cell-depleted T cells, or PBMCs.

In the authors' workflow: Amplified reference gene primers provided the basis for estimating nucleated cell counts. Using immunoSEQ multiplex PCR, the repertoire was profiled, and TCRdb retains in-frame clones only, with some absent. For V, J and clone size, that table is used; D and trimming come from the DNA. The table lists 250,000 or so clones, just under 85% of them singletons, with under 4.5% in the top ten. CDR1 is MNHEY, CDR2 SVGAGI, per germline. This CDR3 contains 14 residues. The V and J ends lost 6 bases and 2 bases respectively, with 14 bases between them. This sequence was found in a man aged 50-59 years with acute or convalescent COVID-19. The chain recombines TRBV6-5 with TRBJ2-7; weak D call: TRBD1 (6 bases). The source material was peripheral blood. The CDR3 DNA is TGTGCCAGCAGCCAAAACGGACAGCCCTACGAGCAGTACTTC. The encoded protein is CASSQNGQPYEQYF.